Listed here are 13 T cell receptor beta chains from one sample, sequenced in a study of blood T cell repertoires in COVID-19. Clones were sequenced by immunoSEQ multiplex PCR, and TCRdb holds only the in-frame ones, with some missing. The sample lists about 81,000 clones, 82% occurring once. Source material: peripheral blood. The receptors here all came from a man aged 55-75 years with acute or convalescent COVID-19.

This clone occurred once. The CDR3 DNA reads as TGTGCCAGTCTACCGGGACATCCGACCGGGGAGCTGTTTTTT. Translated, it gives CASLPGHPTGELFF. The V and J genes are TRBV7-2 and TRBJ2-2; a possible D gene is TRBD1 (6 bases). V was trimmed by 9 bases and J by 5 bases, leaving 16 bases between them. The CDR3 is 14 residues long. From germline, CDR1 is SGHTA and CDR2 FQGNSA.

The chain carries TRBV15 and TRBJ1-3, with D uncertain. The V end was cut by 4 bases, the J end by 1 base, with 5 bases between. Germline loops: CDR1 LNHNV, CDR2 YYDKDF (reference sequence). The CDR3 runs 13 residues. The CDR3 DNA sequence: TGTGCCACCAGCACCGGGTCTGGAAACACCATATATTTT. Amino acids: CATSTGSGNTIYF. The entire variable domain, with the rest obtained from reference TRBV15 and TRBJ1-3, is as follows: DAMVIQNPRYQVTQFGKPVTLSCSQTLNHNVMYWYQQKSSQAPKLLFHYYDKDFNNEADTPDNFQSRRPNTSFCFLDIRSPGLGDTAMYLCATSTGSGNTIYFGEGSWLTVV.

The V and J genes are TRBV3-1 (or the pseudogene TRBV3-2) and TRBJ2-3, with D perhaps TRBD2 (7 bases). This CDR3 is 13 amino acids long. CDR1 is LGHDT and CDR2 is YNNKEL in the germline V gene (reference sequence). V shed 9 bases and J shed 3 bases, with 13 bases lying between them. CDR3 DNA sequence: TGTGCCAGTAGGACTAGGGGGACAGATACGCAGTATTTT. This translates into CASRTRGTDTQYF.

The rearrangement uses TRBV5-1 and TRBJ2-1; 14 nucleotides align to TRBD2. The CDR3 runs to 15 residues. The J segment lost 9 bases and the V segment lost 4 bases, leaving 6 bases of the junction unmatched. Looked up from germline, CDR1 is SGHRS and CDR2 is YFSETQ. CDR3 nucleotides: TGCGCCAGCAGCCTGGGACTAGCGGGAGTAGGTGAGCAGTTCTTC. This translates into CASSLGLAGVGEQFF.

V is TRBV27 and J is TRBJ1-1; D is possibly TRBD1 (5 bases). The length of the CDR3 is 15 residues. Looked up from germline, CDR1 is MNHEY and CDR2 is SMNVEV (reference sequence). The germline V and J ends were trimmed by 7 bases and 1 base, with 16 bases remaining between them. The CDR3 nucleotides read TGTGCCAGCACCGATGGGGCCCAGGGGAACACTGAAGCTTTCTTT. Translation: CASTDGAQGNTEAFF.

This chain uses TRBV5-4 with TRBJ2-1; the D gene is possibly TRBD2 (5 bases). This CDR3 spans 17 amino acids. The V gene lost 0 bases and the J gene lost 0 bases, with 13 bases spanning the gap. Per the germline V gene, CDR1 is SGHNT and CDR2 is YYREEE (reference sequence). For the CDR3, the DNA is TGTGCCAGCAGCTTGGCCCTAGGCGGGTTCTCCTACAATGAGCAGTTCTTC. Its protein product is CASSLALGGFSYNEQFF.

The chain joins TRBV19 to TRBJ2-7, with 10 bases matching TRBD2. The germline V gene has CDR1 LNHDA and CDR2 SQIVND (reference sequence). V was pared by 10 bases and J by 0 bases, with 12 bases of the junction left unmatched. The CDR3 consists of 16 residues. This CDR3 reads CATGASGRDGSYEQYF. CDR3 nucleotides: TGTGCCACCGGGGCTAGCGGGAGAGATGGCTCCTACGAGCAGTACTTC.

The rearrangement uses TRBV7-6 and TRBJ2-7; D might be TRBD1 (5 bases). V dropped 1 base and J dropped 5 bases, with 12 bases sitting between them. Germline V gene data show CDR1 as SGHVS and CDR2 as FNYEAQ. The CDR3 consists of 14 residues. CDR3 sequence: CASSLDTGVNEQYF. Here the CDR3 DNA reads TGTGCCAGCAGCTTAGACACAGGCGTGAACGAGCAGTACTTC.

The CDR3, as DNA: TGCGCCAGCAGCCAAGTGGCTAGCGGGAGGGGAGAGCAGTACTTC. Protein sequence: CASSQVASGRGEQYF. The V and J genes are TRBV4-1 and TRBJ2-7; 12 bases are shared with TRBD2. V was pared by 1 base and J by 7 bases, with 5 bases of the junction left unmatched. Looked up from germline, CDR1 is MGHRA and CDR2 is YSYEKL. CDR3 length: 15 residues.

J is TRBJ2-7 and V is TRBV6-2 or TRBV6-3, with 7 bases identical to TRBD1. CDR1 is MNHEY, CDR2 SVGEGT, per germline. The CDR3 is 16 residues long. V shed 2 bases, J shed 3 bases, and the junction held 10 bases outside the gene matches. CDR3 sequence reads: CASSYQMTGQSYEQYF. CDR3 sequence (DNA): TGTGCCAGCAGTTACCAAATGACAGGGCAAAGCTACGAGCAGTACTTC.

V is TRBV30 and J is TRBJ2-1, with 9 bases identical to TRBD2. The CDR3 sequence is 16 residues long. Germline trimming cut 5 bases from V and 9 bases from J; bases unmatched to any gene: 17. The germline CDR1 and CDR2 sequences are GTSNPN and SVGIG (reference sequence). CDR3: CAWGVLRAGGPGEQFF. The CDR3 region has the DNA TGTGCCTGGGGCGTGCTGCGGGCGGGGGGGCCAGGTGAGCAGTTCTTC.

The chain has TRBV11-2 and TRBJ2-7; TRBD2 matches 10 bases. V was pared by 3 bases and J by 6 bases, with 17 bases of the junction left unmatched. CDR3 length: 18 residues. Germline V gene sequence: CDR1 SGHAT, CDR2 FQNNGV. The CDR3 DNA sequence: TGTGCCAGCAGCTTGGGAGGGCTGAGCGGGGGGGGATTCTCCGAGCAGTACTTC. Translating gives CASSLGGLSGGGFSEQYF.

CDR3 nucleotide sequence: TGTGCCACCAGCAGAGGGACTATCGAGCAGTTCTTC. Protein sequence: CATSRGTIEQFF. V is TRBV15 and J is TRBJ2-1, with D possibly TRBD2 on 6 matching bases. Trimming cost V 1 base and J 10 bases, with 8 bases left between them. This CDR3 region has 12 residues. CDR1 is LNHNV and CDR2 is YYDKDF in the germline V gene (reference sequence).